This is a list of T cell receptor beta chains from one sample in a study of OX40 agonist ivuxolimab in advanced cancers. Measured with immunoSEQ multiplex PCR; TCRdb has only the in-frame clones, and not every one. The profile shows around 62,000 clones, over 65% of them singletons. The sample in question was CD4+ or CD8+ T cells sorted from blood, obtained in a trial of the OX40 agonist ivuxolimab. These receptors originate from an adult with an advanced solid tumor such as melanoma, head and neck, liver or kidney cancer. Each CDR3 is given with its conserved first and last residue. A D gene is named only where the DNA matches it firmly. Size is omitted from some rows. Given values are once, few, many or a class for expanded clones.

j_gene	len	v_gene	d_gene	abundance	CDR3aa	CDR3nt
TRBJ1-1	15	TRBV7-2	TRBD1	.	CASSRTGGWNTEAFF	TGTGCCAGCAGCCGGACAGGGGGCTGGAACACTGAAGCTTTCTTT
TRBJ2-7	15	TRBV4-1	.	.	CASSQVRGLSYEQYF	TGCGCCAGCAGCCAAGTCAGAGGACTCTCCTACGAGCAGTACTTC
TRBJ1-2	15	TRBV6-5	.	.	CASSYSGGDNYGYTF	TGTGCCAGCAGTTACTCAGGGGGAGATAACTATGGCTACACCTTC
TRBJ2-2	15	TRBV7-9	.	.	CASSFRDTYTGELFF	TGTGCCAGCAGCTTCCGGGACACTTACACCGGGGAGCTGTTTTTT
TRBJ1-6	18	TRBV28	.	once	CASLVHRETYSYNSPLHF	TGTGCCAGCCTAGTTCACAGGGAAACCTACTCCTATAATTCACCCCTCCACTTT
TRBJ2-7	14	TRBV5-1	TRBD1	.	CASSSGQVSYEQYF	TGCGCCAGCAGCTCAGGACAGGTCTCCTACGAGCAGTACTTC
TRBJ2-3	17	TRBV7-2	.	.	CASSLIDQFRRTDTQYF	TGTGCCAGCAGCCTGATCGACCAGTTCCGACGCACAGATACGCAGTATTTT
TRBJ1-1	14	TRBV5-1	.	.	CASRPIGGNTEAFF	TGCGCCAGCAGGCCCATCGGGGGCAACACTGAAGCTTTCTTT
TRBJ2-3	16	TRBV27	TRBD2	few	CASSLTLAGVTDTQYF	TGTGCCAGCAGTTTAACACTAGCGGGGGTGACAGATACGCAGTATTTT
TRBJ2-1	10	TRBV20-1	.	.	CSATNNEQFF	TGCAGTGCTACTAACAATGAGCAGTTCTTC
TRBJ1-2	17	TRBV19	.	.	CASRKIPTTAPNYGYTF	TGTGCCAGTAGGAAGATTCCAACGACAGCGCCTAACTATGGCTACACCTTC
TRBJ2-5	17	TRBV18	TRBD2	.	CASSPLAGGFPQATQYF	TGTGCCAGCTCACCTCTAGCGGGGGGCTTCCCCCAAGCGACCCAGTACTTC
TRBJ1-5	13	TRBV7-8	TRBD1	.	CASSSQGGQPQHF	TGTGCCAGCAGCTCGCAGGGGGGTCAGCCCCAGCATTTT
TRBJ1-5	11	TRBV2	.	.	CATGINQPQHF	TGTGCAACAGGGATTAATCAGCCCCAGCATTTT
TRBJ1-2	14	TRBV4-1	.	few	CASSQDFGGYGYTF	TGCGCCAGCAGCCAAGATTTCGGGGGATATGGCTACACCTTC
TRBJ1-2	14	TRBV2	.	.	CASRVSTENYGYTF	TGTGCCAGCAGGGTCTCGACCGAGAACTATGGCTACACCTTC
TRBJ1-3	17	TRBV7-2	TRBD1	.	CASSLTTGGYSGNTIYF	TGTGCCAGCAGCTTAACTACAGGGGGTTACTCTGGAAACACCATATATTTT
TRBJ2-5	12	TRBV27	TRBD2	.	CASGTSGGAQYF	TGTGCCAGCGGGACTAGCGGGGGGGCCCAGTACTTC
TRBJ2-5	15	TRBV6-1	.	.	CASSRRTTSQETQYF	TGTGCCAGCAGCCGCCGCACCACCTCTCAAGAGACCCAGTACTTC
TRBJ2-3	13	TRBV2	.	.	CASSEHGTDTQYF	TGTGCCAGCAGTGAACACGGGACAGATACGCAGTATTTT
TRBJ1-1	12	TRBV9	.	.	CASSPWGTEAFF	TGTGCCAGCAGCCCGTGGGGGACTGAAGCTTTCTTT
TRBJ2-7	13	TRBV18	.	.	CASSPGRTYEQYF	TGTGCCAGCTCACCGGGACGGACCTACGAGCAGTACTTC
TRBJ1-3	18	TRBV18	.	.	CASSPNLTGRGSGNTIYF	TGTGCCAGCTCACCGAATCTGACCGGACGGGGCTCTGGAAACACCATATATTTT
TRBJ1-2	15	TRBV7-2	.	.	CASSLEVWGQGGYTF	TGTGCCAGCAGCTTAGAGGTTTGGGGGCAGGGTGGCTACACCTTC
TRBJ2-5	12	TRBV19	.	few	CASSTDQETQYF	TGTGCCAGTTCCACAGATCAAGAGACCCAGTACTTC
TRBJ1-3	15	TRBV7-9	.	few	CASREQGFTGNTIYF	TGTGCCAGCAGGGAACAGGGATTCACTGGAAACACCATATATTTT
TRBJ1-1	15	TRBV7-2	TRBD1	.	CASSSPDRGRPEAFF	TGTGCCAGCAGCTCCCCGGACAGGGGACGGCCTGAAGCTTTCTTT